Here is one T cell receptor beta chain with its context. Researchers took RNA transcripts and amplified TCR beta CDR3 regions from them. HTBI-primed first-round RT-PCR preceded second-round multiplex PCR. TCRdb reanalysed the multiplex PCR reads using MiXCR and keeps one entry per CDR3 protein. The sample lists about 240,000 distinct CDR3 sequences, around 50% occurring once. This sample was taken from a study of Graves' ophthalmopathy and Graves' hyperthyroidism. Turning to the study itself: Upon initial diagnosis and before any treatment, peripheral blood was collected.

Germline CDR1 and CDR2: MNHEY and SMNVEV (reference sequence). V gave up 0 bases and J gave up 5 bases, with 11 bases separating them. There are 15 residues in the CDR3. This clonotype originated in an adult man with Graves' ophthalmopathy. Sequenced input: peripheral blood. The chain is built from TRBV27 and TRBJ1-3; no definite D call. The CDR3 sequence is CASSLSMGARNTIYF. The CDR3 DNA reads TGTGCCAGCAGTTTATCGATGGGAGCCCGAAACACCATATATTTT.